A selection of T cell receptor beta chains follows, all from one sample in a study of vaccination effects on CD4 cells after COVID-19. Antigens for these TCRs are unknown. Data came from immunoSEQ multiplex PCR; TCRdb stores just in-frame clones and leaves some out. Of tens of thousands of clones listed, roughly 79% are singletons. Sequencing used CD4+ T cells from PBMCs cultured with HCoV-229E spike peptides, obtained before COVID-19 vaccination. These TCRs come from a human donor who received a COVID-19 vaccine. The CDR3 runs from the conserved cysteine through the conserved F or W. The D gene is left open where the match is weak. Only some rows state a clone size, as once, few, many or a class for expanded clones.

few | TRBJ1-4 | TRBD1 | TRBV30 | TGTGCCTGGAGTCAGGGGGTGGATGAAAAACTGTTTTTT | CAWSQGVDEKLFF
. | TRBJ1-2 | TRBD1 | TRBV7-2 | TGTGCCAGCAGCTTTGACAGGGTTGAGGGCTACACCTTC | CASSFDRVEGYTF
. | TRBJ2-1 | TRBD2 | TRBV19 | TGTGCCACCAGACAAGCGGGGTCGGCCAATGAGCAGTTCTTC | CATRQAGSANEQFF
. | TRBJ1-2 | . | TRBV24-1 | TGTGCCACCAGTGACCAAGGACATTCTTATGGCTACACCTTC | CATSDQGHSYGYTF
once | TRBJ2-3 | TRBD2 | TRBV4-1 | TGCGCCAGCAGCCAAGATCGGGGTCGGAGCGGGGGTGTAGATACGCAGTATTTT | CASSQDRGRSGGVDTQYF
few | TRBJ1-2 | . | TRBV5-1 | TGCGCCAGCAGCTTGGCGGTGAGGGACCGTGGCTACACCTTC | CASSLAVRDRGYTF
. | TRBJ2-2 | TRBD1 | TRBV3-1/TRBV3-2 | TGTGCCAGCAGGGACAGGAAGGGGAACACCGGGGAGCTGTTTTTT | CASRDRKGNTGELFF
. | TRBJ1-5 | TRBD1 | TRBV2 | TGTGCCAGCAGTGGTCCGGGACAGGGGGCTTGGGGCAATCAGCCCCAGCATTTT | CASSGPGQGAWGNQPQHF
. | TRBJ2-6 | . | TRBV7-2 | TGTGCCAGCAGCTCGCCAAATCGACAGTACTCTGGGGCCAACGTCCTGACTTTC | CASSSPNRQYSGANVLTF
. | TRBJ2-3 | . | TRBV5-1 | TGCGCCAGCAGCCCAGGTCCGCCAGATACGCAGTATTTT | CASSPGPPDTQYF
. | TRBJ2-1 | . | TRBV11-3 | TGTGCCAGCAGCGCGAGGAATAAACTAAACAATGAGCAGTTCTTC | CASSARNKLNNEQFF
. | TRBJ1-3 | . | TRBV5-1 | TGCGCCAGCAGCTTGGTCGGGAGTTCTGGAAACACCATATATTTT | CASSLVGSSGNTIYF
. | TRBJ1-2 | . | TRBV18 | TGTGCCAGCTCGCTCCGGGACATATCAACAGCTAACTATGGCTACACCTTC | CASSLRDISTANYGYTF
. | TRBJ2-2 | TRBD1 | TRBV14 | TGTGCCAGCAGCCAAGTCCGCAGGGGGATGATAATCGGGGAGCTGTTTTTT | CASSQVRRGMIIGELFF
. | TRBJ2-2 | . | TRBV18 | TGTGCCAGCTCACCTCCCGGGGGCCCGAACACCGGGGAGCTGTTTTTT | CASSPPGGPNTGELFF
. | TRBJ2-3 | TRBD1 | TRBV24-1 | TGTGCCACCAGTGACCCGGGACAGGGCACAGATACGCAGTATTTT | CATSDPGQGTDTQYF
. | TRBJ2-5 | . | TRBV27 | TGTGCCAGCAGTACCCGGGAGACCCAGTACTTC | CASSTRETQYF
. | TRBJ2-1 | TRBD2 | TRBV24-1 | TGTGCCACCAGTGATTTGCAGGCGGTATCTCTCCTAGCGGGGGGCAATGAGCAGTTCTTC | CATSDLQAVSLLAGGNEQFF
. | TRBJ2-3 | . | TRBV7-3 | TGTGCCAGCAGCATCGCCCGGGGTACGCAGTATTTT | CASSIARGTQYF
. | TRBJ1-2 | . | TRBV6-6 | TGTGCCAGCAGGCTCGGGCATGGCTACACCTTC | CASRLGHGYTF
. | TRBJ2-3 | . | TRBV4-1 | TGCGCCAGCAGCCAGCGGGGTATCGCAGATACGCAGTATTTT | CASSQRGIADTQYF
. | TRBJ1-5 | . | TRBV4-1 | TGCGCCAGCAGCCCACAGGACCTTAGCAATCAGCCCCAGCATTTT | CASSPQDLSNQPQHF